A single sample is the source of the 17 T cell receptor beta chains below, sequenced in a study of shared clonotypes between healthy human individuals. The table came from immunoSEQ multiplex PCR; TCRdb's copy has only in-frame clones and leaves some out. The sample yields about 2 million clones, 85% to 95% seen once. Material: naive CD4+ T cells sorted from blood. Subset indicated: CD45RA+ positively selected. The receptors shown here come from a man between 18 and 35 years old in good health.

This rearrangement joins TRBV30 to TRBJ2-2; D call uncertain. This CDR3 has 12 amino acids. V lost 5 bases and J 7 bases, leaving 11 bases between the germline ends. Germline values: CDR1 GTSNPN, CDR2 SVGIG (reference sequence). The CDR3 is CAWGPHRGELFF. CDR3 nucleotide sequence: TGTGCCTGGGGGCCCCACCGCGGGGAGCTGTTTTTT. Looking up the rest from reference TRBV30 and TRBJ2-2 gives the full variable domain: SQTIHQWPATLVQPVGSPLSLECTVEGTSNPNLYWYRQAAGRGLQLLFYSVGIGQISSEVPQNLSASRPQDRQFILSSKKLLLSDSGFYLCAWGPHRGELFFGEGSRLTVL.

The gene calls are TRBV29-1 and TRBJ2-1; D may be TRBD2 (6 bases). Deletions cut 4 bases from V and 6 bases from J, with 22 bases between. CDR3 length equals 16 residues. Looked up from germline, CDR1 is SQVTM and CDR2 is ANQGSEA. The CDR3, as DNA: TGCAGCGTTGGAGGAGTACCGGGACTTACACTCAATGAGCAGTTCTTC. Translated: CSVGGVPGLTLNEQFF.

In this sample, this clone turned up many times. This chain joins TRBV9 and TRBJ1-6; unclear D gene. Per the germline V gene, CDR1 is SGDLS and CDR2 is YYNGEE. This CDR3 has 13 residues. V shed 0 bases and J shed 5 bases, with 3 bases lying between them. Written as DNA, the CDR3 is TGTGCCAGCAGCGTAGGGGATAATTCACCCCTCCACTTT. This encodes CASSVGDNSPLHF.

The V gene is TRBV5-6, the J gene TRBJ1-3; D unclear. The V end lost 5 bases, the J end lost 0 bases, and 6 bases lay between the germline ends. The CDR3 has 13 amino acids. Looked up from germline, CDR1 is SGHDT and CDR2 is YYEEEE. The DNA for the CDR3 is TGTGCCAGCAGTGCTAGCTCTGGAAACACCATATATTTT. Its protein product is CASSASSGNTIYF.

This clone appeared once. This chain links TRBV18 with TRBJ2-5; D is possibly TRBD1 or TRBD2 (6 bases each). The V gene's germline CDR1 is KGHSH and CDR2 LQKENI. CDR3 length: 16 amino acids. Trimming took off 0 bases at V and 2 bases at J, with 13 bases between the two ends. The CDR3 region has the DNA TGTGCCAGCTCACCACCATCGGGGGCAGATCAAGAGACCCAGTACTTC. Its protein is CASSPPSGADQETQYF.

This clone showed up just once. Given a much more abundant clone one base away, this may be a read error. Because it lacks the conserved phenylalanine or tryptophan at the end, this CDR3 is likely a read error. The chain uses TRBV27 and TRBJ2-7; 7 bases are shared with TRBD1. The CDR3 runs 15 residues. The V gene end was trimmed by 6 bases and the J gene end by 3 bases; junction bases not matched to a gene: 11. Germline CDR1 and CDR2: MNHEY and SMNVEV (reference sequence). The DNA of the CDR3 is TGTGCCAGCAGCACCTCCGGGACAGCCAGCTACGAGCAGTACTCC. It specifies CASSTSGTASYEQYS.

V gene TRBV10-3 combines with J gene TRBJ2-1; D possibly matches TRBD1 or TRBD2 (5 bases each). Trimming shortened V by 10 bases and J by 8 bases, and 21 bases separated the two germline ends. CDR3 length: 14 residues. The germline gives CDR1 ENHRY, CDR2 SYGVKD. The CDR3 nucleotides read TGTGCCAGCAGGCTCCGGGACCCCTGGGATGAGCAGTTCTTC. This gives the protein CASRLRDPWDEQFF.

This sequence joins TRBV10-1 and TRBJ2-1, with a possible D match to TRBD2 (5 bases). This CDR3 contains 15 residues. Between the trimmed V and J ends, which lost 0 bases and 7 bases, there was a span of 13 bases. CDR1 and CDR2 from the germline V gene are WNHNN and SYGVQD (reference sequence). In nucleotides, the CDR3 is TGCGCCAGCAGTGAGTCGTTACTCACGGGGAATGAGCAGTTCTTC. It translates to CASSESLLTGNEQFF.

With respect to this clone: At one end the junction does not follow the germline gene, possibly because of a read error. The genes are TRBV4-1 and TRBJ2-3; no definite D call. Per germline, CDR1 MGHRA and CDR2 YSYEKL. CDR3 length: 14 amino acids. CDR3 residues: CASSEDEITDTQYF. CDR3 DNA sequence: TGCGCCAGCAGCGAAGATGAAATCACAGATACGCAGTATTTT.

This chain links TRBV5-1 with TRBJ2-2; D unresolved. The CDR3 length is 14 residues. Per the germline V gene, CDR1 is SGHRS and CDR2 is YFSETQ. V was cut by 4 bases and J by 6 bases, with 13 bases left in between. As DNA, the CDR3 is TGCGCCAGCAGCCGGAGTTCCAACGCCGGGGAGCTGTTTTTT. Protein: CASSRSSNAGELFF.

The rearrangement links TRBV25-1 to TRBJ2-1; TRBD1 might be the D (5 bases). This CDR3 contains 15 residues. The germline V gene encodes CDR1 MGHDK and CDR2 SYGVNS. V dropped 4 bases and J dropped 2 bases, with 12 bases sitting between them. The CDR3 region has the DNA TGTGCCAGCAGTGGGAAGGGGCTAGCCTACAATGAGCAGTTCTTC. The encoded protein is CASSGKGLAYNEQFF.

About this clone itself: Other DNA sequences in this sample translate to the same CDR3. The chain uses TRBV6-1 and TRBJ1-1; D perhaps matches TRBD1 (5 bases). This CDR3 is built from 12 residues. V dropped 7 bases and J dropped 1 base, with 7 bases sitting between them. The germline V gene encodes CDR1 MNHNS and CDR2 SASEGT. CDR3 in DNA: TGTGCCAGCATAAGGGGGAACACTGAAGCTTTCTTT. This codes for CASIRGNTEAFF.

The chain's CDR3 is CASSLILASVYEQYF. CDR3 coding DNA: TGTGCCAGCAGCTTGATACTGGCAAGCGTCTACGAGCAGTACTTC. V is TRBV5-6 and J is TRBJ2-7; D is unclear. Trimming stripped 1 base from V and 3 bases from J, with 14 bases between. This CDR3 comprises 15 residues. The germline CDR1 and CDR2 sequences are SGHDT and YYEEEE.

The chain is built from TRBV27 and TRBJ2-3, with 16 positions matching TRBD2. Germline V gives CDR1 MNHEY, CDR2 SMNVEV (reference sequence). The CDR3 is made up of 16 amino acids. Trimming at V came to 6 bases and at J to 5 bases, leaving 5 bases not matched to a gene. This CDR3 reads CASRGLAGGPVDTQYF. CDR3 bases: TGTGCCAGCAGGGGACTAGCGGGGGGGCCAGTAGATACGCAGTATTTT.

The J gene is TRBJ2-1, the V gene TRBV7-3, with 9 bases fitting TRBD1. Germline-derived CDR1 and CDR2 are SGHTA and FQGTGA. This CDR3 is built from 15 residues. V shed 6 bases and J 6 bases; nucleotides not matched to a gene: 9. CDR3: CASSSQGAQANEQFF. The CDR3 DNA reads TGTGCCAGCAGTTCACAGGGGGCGCAAGCCAATGAGCAGTTCTTC.

The chain combines TRBV5-1 with TRBJ2-5; 11 bases map to TRBD2. The V and J ends lost 1 base and 4 bases, in that order; junction bases with no gene match: 6. The CDR3 runs to 16 residues. Germline V gives CDR1 SGHRS, CDR2 YFSETQ. The DNA of the CDR3 is TGCGCCAGCAGCTTGACAGGTAGCGGGAGGGGAGAGACCCAGTACTTC. Protein: CASSLTGSGRGETQYF.

J is TRBJ1-4 and V is TRBV25-1; D might be TRBD1 (6 bases). The CDR3 consists of 16 residues. Looked up from germline, CDR1 is MGHDK and CDR2 is SYGVNS. Trimming removed 6 bases from V and 2 bases from J, with 16 bases in between. This CDR3 reads CASSKPTGMTNEKLFF. The CDR3 nucleotides read TGTGCCAGCAGCAAACCTACAGGGATGACTAATGAAAAACTGTTTTTT.